These T cell receptor beta chains were read from a single sample in a study of response to subunit inactivated influenza vaccine. TCRdb fed the RT-PCR reads into MiXCR, producing one record per CDR3 protein. The sample holds hundreds of thousands of distinct CDR3 sequences; around 13% are singletons and the top ten take about 7.4%. The source was PBMCs from blood, collected 14 to 15 days before vaccination. All receptors come from a man between 45 and 60 years old who received an inactivated influenza vaccine. CDR3s include the opening cysteine and the closing phenylalanine or tryptophan. The D gene is left open where the match is weak. The size of a clone is reported for some rows only, either as once, few or many, or as a class for expanded clones.

d_call clone_size j_call v_call cdr3_nt cdr3_aa
TRBD1 . TRBJ1-6 TRBV7-2 TGTGCCAGCAGCCCCTCCGGGACAGGGGGCGTTAATTCACCCCTCCACTTT CASSPSGTGGVNSPLHF
. few TRBJ2-1 TRBV2 TGTGCCAGCAGAGAGATTACAGCCAATGAGCAGTTCTTC CASREITANEQFF
TRBD2 . TRBJ2-1 TRBV24-1 TGTGCCACCAGTGAAAACTTAGCGGGAGGGTTCAATGAGCAGTTCTTC CATSENLAGGFNEQFF
TRBD1 . TRBJ2-7 TRBV6-1 TGTGCCAGCAGTGAGACAGGGTCAACCTACGAGCAGTACTTC CASSETGSTYEQYF
TRBD1 many TRBJ2-7 TRBV6-2/TRBV6-3 TGTGCCAGCAGGGGACAGGGGACCCACGAGCAGTACTTC CASRGQGTHEQYF
. . TRBJ1-5 TRBV20-1 TGCAGTGCTAGAGAGGTCGGGAGAAATCAGCCCCAGCATTTT CSAREVGRNQPQHF
TRBD1 . TRBJ1-1 TRBV6-5 TGTGCCAGCAGTTACGCAGGGGGCATTAACACTGAAGCTTTCTTT CASSYAGGINTEAFF
. . TRBJ2-5 TRBV2 TGTGCCAGCATATCGCCGTCCGATAAAGAGACCCAGTACTTC CASISPSDKETQYF
TRBD2 . TRBJ2-7 TRBV6-2/TRBV6-3 TGTGCCAGCAGTCCCGCCGGAGCGGGAGGATTCTCCTACGAGCAGTACTTC CASSPAGAGGFSYEQYF
. . TRBJ2-1 TRBV10-2 TGCGCCAGCAGTCGTGGACTCGACTTTGTGGATGAGCAGTTCTTC CASSRGLDFVDEQFF
. . TRBJ2-7 TRBV6-1 TGTGCCAGCCGCAAAGACGGATCCTACGAGCAGTACTTC CASRKDGSYEQYF
. many TRBJ2-2 TRBV7-6 TGTGCCAGCAGCGTCGACGCGAACACCGGGGAGCTGTTTTTT CASSVDANTGELFF
. . TRBJ2-7 TRBV4-1 TGCGCCAGCAGCCGCCAACCGGGGACCTACGAGCAGTACTTC CASSRQPGTYEQYF
. . TRBJ2-3 TRBV7-8 TGTGGCAGCAGCCGAGGACTGTTTAGCACAGATACGCAGTATTTT CGSSRGLFSTDTQYF
TRBD1 few TRBJ1-3 TRBV11-2 TGTGCCAGCAGCTATTCCCGGGACAGCTCCTTCTCTGGAAACACCATATATTTT CASSYSRDSSFSGNTIYF
TRBD1 many TRBJ2-2 TRBV4-2 TGTGCCAGCAGCCAAGAGGACAGGGTCACCGGGGAGCTGTTTTTT CASSQEDRVTGELFF
. . TRBJ1-2 TRBV30 TGTGCCTGGAGATTCCCAGGATATGGCTACACCTTC CAWRFPGYGYTF
. . TRBJ1-4 TRBV20-1 TGCAGTGCTAGCGGGGGCGGGGATGAAAAACTGTTTTTT CSASGGGDEKLFF
TRBD1 few TRBJ2-1 TRBV7-9 TGTGCCAGCAGCTCAAAGGACAGGGGTATCAATGAGCAGTTCTTC CASSSKDRGINEQFF
TRBD2 . TRBJ2-1 TRBV28 TGTGCCACCTTAGGACAGAGTCGAATAGCGGGAGGCTCCTACAATGAGCAGTTCTTC CATLGQSRIAGGSYNEQFF
. . TRBJ1-2 TRBV3-1 TGTGCCAGCACCAGGGACGGAACAGGCTACACCTTC CASTRDGTGYTF
. . TRBJ2-7 TRBV13 TGTGCCAGCAATCGCGTTCCCTACGAGCAGTACTTC CASNRVPYEQYF
. . TRBJ1-2 TRBV2 TGTGCCAGCAGGAACATAGGACAAGAAGTCTATGGCTACACCTTC CASRNIGQEVYGYTF
. . TRBJ2-7 TRBV20-1 TGCAGTGCTAGAGGGACCAGAAAACCCTACGAGCAGTACTTC CSARGTRKPYEQYF
TRBD2 many TRBJ2-1 TRBV29-1 TGCAGCGTTGAAGACCTACTAGCGGGAGGATGGAATGAGCAGTTCTTC CSVEDLLAGGWNEQFF
. . TRBJ2-7 TRBV3-1 TGTGCCAGCAGCCCCAGAATAGGGGTCTACGAGCAGTACTTC CASSPRIGVYEQYF
TRBD1 . TRBJ2-7 TRBV20-1 TGCAGTGCTAAAATACCGGGACAGGGTTTGGGCGAGCAGTACTTC CSAKIPGQGLGEQYF
TRBD1 few TRBJ1-6 TRBV20-1 TGCAGTGCCGACAGGGACGTAGGGTCACCCCTCCACTTT CSADRDVGSPLHF
. . TRBJ1-6 TRBV15 TGTGCCACCAGCAGTGGGCCGGGGGTCCGGAATTCACCCCTCCACTTT CATSSGPGVRNSPLHF
. . TRBJ2-3 TRBV5-1 TGCGCCAGCAGCTTGCAGGGAGTAGATACGCAGTATTTT CASSLQGVDTQYF
TRBD1 few TRBJ2-5 TRBV3-1 TGTGCCAGCAGCCAGGATCTCTGGGACAGGGCGAAAGAGACCCAGTACTTC CASSQDLWDRAKETQYF
TRBD1 few TRBJ2-5 TRBV29-1 TGCAGCGTTCAGGGGGCAGAGCGACACCAGTACTTC CSVQGAERHQYF
. . TRBJ2-3 TRBV27 TGTGCCACCTGGGGCAGCAAGGGGCCGCACACGCAGTATTTT CATWGSKGPHTQYF
. . TRBJ2-7 TRBV12-3/TRBV12-4 TGTGCCAGCGGAAAATTAGGGGGAGCCTACGAGCAGTACTTC CASGKLGGAYEQYF
. . TRBJ2-3 TRBV6-1 TGTGCCAGCATGGGTTGGGCTACAGATACGCAGTATTTT CASMGWATDTQYF
TRBD1 few TRBJ2-1 TRBV15 TGTGCCACCAGCAGAGGGGGAGCCGGGACAGGGTTCGTTGAGCAGTTCTTC CATSRGGAGTGFVEQFF
TRBD1 few TRBJ2-7 TRBV18 TGTGCCAGCTCACCGGGGACAGAATCCTCCGAGCAGTACTTC CASSPGTESSEQYF
. many TRBJ2-1 TRBV5-6 TGTGCCAGCAGCTTGATCGCGCGGGATGAGCAGTTCTTC CASSLIARDEQFF
TRBD1 few TRBJ2-7 TRBV13 TGTGCCAGCAGCTCCCGGACAGGGCGCTCCTACGAGCAGTACTTC CASSSRTGRSYEQYF
. . TRBJ2-2 TRBV20-1 TGCAGTGCTAGATTGGGGGGCGCGTATGCCGGGGAGCTGTTTTTT CSARLGGAYAGELFF
. few TRBJ2-4 TRBV4-1 TGCGCCAGCAGCCAAGACGCACTAGCCAAAAACATTCAGTACTTC CASSQDALAKNIQYF
. few TRBJ2-7 TRBV28 TGTGCCAGCAGCCGAAAAATCTACGAGCAGTACTTC CASSRKIYEQYF
. . TRBJ2-7 TRBV6-1 TGTGCCAGCAGTGTTTCTTCCCCCTACGAGCAGTACTTC CASSVSSPYEQYF
. many TRBJ2-1 TRBV5-1 TGCGCCAGCAGCGGTGACAATGAGCAGTTCTTC CASSGDNEQFF
TRBD2 few TRBJ2-3 TRBV12-3/TRBV12-4 TGTGCCAGCAGAGCGGGGGGGTCTAGCACAGATACGCAGTATTTT CASRAGGSSTDTQYF
. . TRBJ1-6 TRBV7-6 TGTGCCAGCAGCTCGACAGTCTATAATTCACCCCTCCACTTT CASSSTVYNSPLHF
. . TRBJ2-2 TRBV7-2 TGTGCCAGCAGCCCTAGTGGGATGAACACCGGGGAGCTGTTTTTT CASSPSGMNTGELFF
. . TRBJ1-4 TRBV25-1 TGTGCCAGCAGTGAATATGGAGGGGATGGTGAAAAACTGTTTTTT CASSEYGGDGEKLFF
. few TRBJ1-4 TRBV20-1 TGCAGTGCTAGAGATCTGGGGTTAGGAGCTAATGAAAAACTGTTTTTT CSARDLGLGANEKLFF
TRBD1 many TRBJ2-1 TRBV20-1 TGCAGTGCGAATGACAGGGCGTCCTACAATGAGCAGTTCTTC CSANDRASYNEQFF
. . TRBJ1-5 TRBV18 TGTGCCAGCTCACCCGGGGGGGGCCTGGAGCCCCAGCATTTT CASSPGGGLEPQHF
TRBD1 . TRBJ1-3 TRBV6-5 TGTGCCAGCAGTTACCGGACAGGAGGCACTGGAAACACCATATATTTT CASSYRTGGTGNTIYF
. . TRBJ2-5 TRBV7-9 TGTGCCAGCAGCCTAACCTTACGGGGAACGGAGACCCAGTACTTC CASSLTLRGTETQYF
TRBD1 few TRBJ2-5 TRBV28 TGTGCCAGCAGTTTAATGGGACAGGGTTTGCTCGGGACCCAGTACTTC CASSLMGQGLLGTQYF
. . TRBJ2-2 TRBV7-8 TGTGCCAGCAGCGCCGTCCCCGGGACCAACACCGGGGAGCTGTTTTTT CASSAVPGTNTGELFF
. few TRBJ2-2 TRBV29-1 TGCAGCGTTCATGGGTTCGGAGACACCGGGGAGCTGTTTTTT CSVHGFGDTGELFF
TRBD2 many TRBJ2-3 TRBV10-3 TGTGCCATCAGTGAGATAGCGGGGGACACAGATACGCAGTATTTT CAISEIAGDTDTQYF
. . TRBJ2-6 TRBV6-5 TGTGCCAGCAGTTACGGGTACTCCGGGGCCAACGTCCTGACTTTC CASSYGYSGANVLTF
. few TRBJ2-1 TRBV20-1 TGCAGTGCTAGAGTTGACGGATGGAGCTCCTACAATGAGCAGTTCTTC CSARVDGWSSYNEQFF